The next 26 T cell receptor beta chains were all read from a single sample in a study of blood T cells in healthy people across ages (dated by TCRdb to about 2015). Receptor amplification or capture employed 5' RACE. The sequencer listed for this sample is Illumina HiSeq 2500. A second PCR of roughly 7 to 12 cycles was performed with a sample-barcoded 5' primer and a J-beta primer mix. The public sequencing data were trimmed at Q25 with fastp and processed into clonotypes with MiXCR by TCRdb, which kept only in-frame beta chains. Each CDR3 protein appears once, grouped with its most common genes and DNA. In all, the sample holds about a million distinct CDR3 sequences, and roughly 47% of those were seen once. The top ten clonotypes cover about 22% of the sample. The sequencing input was blood. Source of these receptors: a woman aged 60-70 years in good health.

V and J are TRBV3-1 and TRBJ1-6, with D unclear. V dropped 1 base and J dropped 7 bases, with 8 bases sitting between them. This CDR3 is 14 amino acids long. Germline assignment: CDR1 LGHDT and CDR2 YNNKEL (reference sequence). The CDR3 spells CASSQGPGNSPLHF. The CDR3 DNA reads TGTGCCAGCAGCCAAGGCCCAGGCAATTCACCCCTCCACTTT.

This clonotype was seen only a few times. V gene TRBV27 combines with J gene TRBJ1-1, with 8 bases lining up with TRBD1. Per the germline V gene, CDR1 is MNHEY and CDR2 is SMNVEV (reference sequence). V lost 4 bases to trimming and J lost 3 bases; unmatched junction nucleotides: 16. The CDR3 runs to 18 residues. Here the CDR3 DNA reads TGTGCCAGCAGTTCCTACAGGGGGGGCGATCCTACGGACACTGAAGCTTTCTTT. This translates into CASSSYRGGDPTDTEAFF.

J is TRBJ2-1 and V is TRBV14, with D tentatively TRBD1 or TRBD2 (5 bases each). The DNA end is a closer match to TRBJ2-7, so the J assignment may be wrong. CDR3 length: 18 amino acids. The germline V gene has CDR1 SGHDN and CDR2 FVKESK. This CDR3 reads CASSPRLGTPKAYNEQYF. The CDR3 nucleotides are TGTGCCAGCAGCCCGCGCCTCGGGACCCCAAAAGCTTACAATGAGCAGTACTTC.

The chain has TRBV7-9 and TRBJ2-7; 8 nucleotides match TRBD1. The CDR3 has 15 amino acids. Germline CDR1 and CDR2: SEHNR and FQNEAQ (reference sequence). J lost 5 bases, V lost 0 bases, and 6 bases had no gene match. The CDR3 DNA sequence: TGTGCCAGCAGCTTAGCGCCAGGGGGCGGGGACGAGCAGTACTTC. Amino acids: CASSLAPGGGDEQYF.

The gene calls are TRBV4-3 and TRBJ2-3; 12 nucleotides match TRBD2. The CDR3 sequence is 17 residues long. Trimming removed 1 base from V and 6 bases from J; junction bases left unmatched: 8. Germline lookup yields CDR1 LGHNA and CDR2 YSLEER. The CDR3 sequence is CASSQVRGLAGPDTQYF. Written as DNA, the CDR3 is TGCGCCAGCAGCCAAGTTCGTGGACTAGCGGGACCGGATACGCAGTATTTT.

A few counts support this clonotype. The chain is built from TRBV7-9 and TRBJ1-1; the D is unclear. The CDR3 consists of 13 residues. CDR1 is SEHNR and CDR2 is FQNEAQ in the germline V gene (reference sequence). Trimming shortened V by 4 bases and J by 3 bases, and 9 bases separated the two germline ends. The CDR3 sequence: CASSSGRDTEAFF. CDR3 nucleotide sequence: TGTGCCAGCAGCTCCGGGCGGGACACTGAAGCTTTCTTT.

This rearrangement joins TRBV11-1 to TRBJ2-7; 8 bases match TRBD1. V lost 6 bases to trimming and J lost 3 bases; unmatched junction nucleotides: 13. The CDR3 loop spans 16 amino acids. From germline, CDR1 is SGHAT and CDR2 FQDESV (reference sequence). CDR3 loop: CASSLPRAGQGYEQYF. The CDR3 DNA is TGTGCCAGCAGTCTCCCGAGGGCCGGACAGGGCTACGAGCAGTACTTC.

A few counts support this clonotype. CDR3 coding DNA: TGTGCCAGCAGCTTACCCCCCGAGGGGGTCACAGATACGCAGTATTTT. It translates to CASSLPPEGVTDTQYF. J is TRBJ2-3 and V is TRBV7-2; possible D gene TRBD1, 6 bases. The germline CDR1 and CDR2 sequences are SGHTA and FQGNSA. This CDR3 has 16 residues. Trimming left V 2 bases short and J 2 bases short, with 14 bases between.

This rearrangement joins TRBV20-1 to TRBJ2-7; the match to TRBD2 covers 7 bases. The J segment lost 3 bases and the V segment lost 3 bases, leaving 2 bases of the junction unmatched. Per the germline V gene, CDR1 is DFQATT and CDR2 is SNEGSKA (reference sequence). CDR3 size: 12 residues. The CDR3 spells CSASQRDYEQYF. The CDR3 region has the DNA TGCAGTGCTAGCCAGCGGGACTACGAGCAGTACTTC.

The CDR3 spells CASSPGGVGTKNIQYF. DNA of the CDR3: TGTGCCAGCAGCCCGGGGGGCGTAGGAACCAAAAACATTCAGTACTTC. V gene TRBV7-8 combines with J gene TRBJ2-4, with a weak D call TRBD2 (7 bases). The CDR3 length is 16 residues. V lost 5 bases to trimming and J lost 2 bases, with 16 bases between them. Germline V gene sequence: CDR1 SGHVS, CDR2 FQNEAQ.

There are a few counts of this clonotype. V usage is TRBV29-1 and J usage is TRBJ2-7; D tentatively reads TRBD1 or TRBD2 (5 bases each). V dropped 5 bases and J dropped 2 bases, with 10 bases sitting between them. Germline values: CDR1 SQVTM, CDR2 ANQGSEA. The CDR3 is 12 residues long. The CDR3 coding sequence is TGCAGCGTTTCCGGGGCCCCCTACGAGCAGTACTTC. The encoded protein is CSVSGAPYEQYF.

The chain joins TRBV20-1 to TRBJ2-7, with D possibly TRBD2 on 5 matching bases. TRBJ2-5 matches the DNA end more closely, so the J call is doubtful. Germline CDR1 is DFQATT and CDR2 is SNEGSKA (reference sequence). The CDR3 is made up of 14 amino acids. The CDR3 coding sequence is TGCAGTGCTAGGTCCGGGGTAATGTCAGAGACCCAGTACTTC. This sequence encodes CSARSGVMSETQYF.

This clonotype has only a few counts. Since a much larger clone is just one base distant, this may be a read error. The chain uses TRBV5-1 and TRBJ2-5, with D hard to call. From germline, CDR1 is SGHRS and CDR2 YFSETQ. The CDR3 has 12 amino acids. The V end was cut by 0 bases, the J end by 5 bases, with 5 bases between. CDR3 sequence (DNA): TGCGCCAGCAGCTTGGCGGTTGAGACCCAGTACTTC. Its translation is CASSLAVETQYF.

V and J are TRBV12-3 or TRBV12-4 and TRBJ2-5, with a possible D match to TRBD2 (5 bases). V lost 5 bases and J lost 11, with 18 bases in between. The CDR3 extends over 13 amino acids. The CDR3 DNA is TGTGCCAGCAGTGTGGTGGGAGCCAATGAGCAGTACTTC. Translation: CASSVVGANEQYF.

The chain is built from TRBV29-1 and TRBJ2-7; a possible D gene is TRBD1 (6 bases). The V and J ends lost 3 bases and 1 base respectively, with 19 bases between them. Per the germline V gene, CDR1 is SQVTM and CDR2 is ANQGSEA. This CDR3 is built from 16 residues. The CDR3 bases are TGCAGCGTTGAGGGCCCGCAGGGACAATCGTCCTACGAGCAGTACTTC. Its protein product is CSVEGPQGQSSYEQYF.

The chain combines TRBV2 with TRBJ2-5; D gene uncertain. V shed 0 bases and J shed 6 bases, with 8 bases lying between them. This CDR3 contains 13 residues. Per the germline V gene, CDR1 is SNHLY and CDR2 is FYNNEI. The CDR3 coding sequence is TGTGCCAGCAGTGAAGCTGAAAAACAGACCCAGTACTTC. Encoded protein: CASSEAEKQTQYF.

The chain links TRBV20-1 to TRBJ2-1; 9 bases match TRBD2. Losses at the gene ends were 3 bases for V and 12 bases for J; bases not matched to a gene: 18. Germline CDR1 reads DFQATT; CDR2 reads SNEGSKA (reference sequence). The CDR3 length is 16 residues. The CDR3 region has the DNA TGCAGTGCTAGCGAAACTAGCGGCGGGAGGGGAGATACGCAGTTCTTC. Its translation is CSASETSGGRGDTQFF.

The gene calls are TRBV15 and TRBJ2-4, with 10 bases that match TRBD2. The closer fit of TRBJ2-7 to the DNA end suggests the J call may be wrong. Looked up from germline, CDR1 is LNHNV and CDR2 is YYDKDF (reference sequence). This CDR3 is built from 16 residues. For the CDR3, the DNA is TGTGCCACCTCACCGGCAGGACTAGCGGTCCCCTACGAGCAGTACTTC. This codes for CATSPAGLAVPYEQYF.

J is TRBJ1-6 and V is TRBV18; tentative D call: TRBD1 (5 bases). This CDR3 has 17 residues. Germline V CDR1 and CDR2: KGHSH, LQKENI. The ends were cut back, 4 bases at V and 5 bases at J, with 18 bases in the middle. As DNA, the CDR3 is TGTGCCAGCTCACAGGTGGTTGGGGCTGGTGATAATTCACCCCTCCACTTT. It translates to CASSQVVGAGDNSPLHF.

This chain joins TRBV28 and TRBJ2-2; a possible D gene is TRBD2 (5 bases). The ends were cut back, 5 bases at V and 6 bases at J, with 16 bases in the middle. Germline V gene lookup returns CDR1 MDHEN and CDR2 SYDVKM. CDR3 length: 15 residues. CDR3 sequence: CASSDGGEGAGELFF. DNA of the CDR3: TGTGCCAGCAGTGATGGAGGAGAGGGAGCCGGGGAGCTGTTTTTT.

A single count supports this clonotype. This sequence joins TRBV20-1 and TRBJ2-3; D is unclear. V was shortened by 2 bases and J by 5 bases, with 8 bases between the two germline ends. CDR1 and CDR2 from the germline V gene are DFQATT and SNEGSKA (reference sequence). The CDR3 contains 12 residues. For the CDR3, the DNA is TGCAGTGCTAGATTTGTTGGAGATACGCAGTATTTT. The encoded protein is CSARFVGDTQYF.

The sample holds a few counts of this clonotype. The V and J genes are TRBV10-3 and TRBJ1-6; D not certain. The CDR3 extends over 12 amino acids. Germline V gene data show CDR1 as ENHRY and CDR2 as SYGVKD. Trimming pared 3 bases from V and 10 bases from J, leaving 7 bases between. CDR3 region: CAISEVGSPLHF. The CDR3 DNA follows: TGTGCCATCAGTGAAGTTGGGTCACCCCTCCACTTT.

The rearrangement links TRBV4-1 to TRBJ2-7, with TRBD1 matching 8 bases. The germline V gene has CDR1 MGHRA and CDR2 YSYEKL. CDR3 length equals 18 residues. The trim removed 0 bases at V and 2 bases at J, leaving 12 bases unmatched. The CDR3 nucleotides read TGCGCCAGCAGCCAAGATGGCGGTCGGCAGGGGGCGACCTACGAGCAGTACTTC. Translated: CASSQDGGRQGATYEQYF.

This clonotype appeared many times. V and J are TRBV21-1 and TRBJ2-5. TRBV21-1 is flagged as a pseudogene. The CDR3 runs to 12 residues. In DNA, the CDR3 is TGTGCCAGCAGGAATAACCGAGAGACCCAGTACTTC. Its protein is CASRNNRETQYF.

This clonotype was picked up many times. The rearrangement links TRBV29-1 to TRBJ2-7; D call uncertain. This CDR3 region has 11 residues. V was shortened by 7 bases and J by 1 base, with 8 bases between the two germline ends. Germline CDR1 is SQVTM and CDR2 is ANQGSEA. The CDR3 loop is CSGRQSYEQYF. Written as DNA, the CDR3 is TGCAGCGGTCGGCAGTCCTACGAGCAGTACTTC.

The chain has TRBV6-5 and TRBJ2-7; no reliable D call. CDR3 length: 15 amino acids. Deletions cut 2 bases from V and 5 bases from J, with 16 bases between. Germline CDR1 and CDR2: MNHEY and SVGAGI. The CDR3: CASSYEFEVRHEQYF. CDR3 in DNA: TGTGCCAGCAGTTACGAATTCGAGGTTCGTCACGAGCAGTACTTC.